The clone carrying this T cell receptor (beta chain) was observed many times. The antigen is undetermined. The germline V gene encodes CDR1 LGHNA and CDR2 YSLEER. V gave up 4 bases and J gave up 7 bases; unmatched junction bases: 3. This CDR3 has 14 residues. The data originate from a study of T cells after yellow fever vaccination. Study results and limitations: A faster peak, day 5 versus 15, was reached by the weaker secondary response. Bulk-population clonotypes that are abundant could appear as contaminants in FACS-sorted repertoires.

TCRdb called the 5' RACE reads again in MiXCR, with one record for every CDR3 protein. The sample has under 550,000 distinct CDR3 sequences; less than 25% are singletons. The source was PBMCs, collected around 3 weeks after the first yellow fever vaccination. The chain couples TRBV4-3 to TRBJ2-2; TRBD1 agrees at 10 bases. This clonotype originated in a man between 18 and 29 years old who received the YFV17D yellow fever vaccine. CDR3 in amino acids: CASSPDRGSGELFF. CDR3 coding DNA: TGCGCCAGCAGCCCGGACAGGGGGAGCGGGGAGCTGTTTTTT.